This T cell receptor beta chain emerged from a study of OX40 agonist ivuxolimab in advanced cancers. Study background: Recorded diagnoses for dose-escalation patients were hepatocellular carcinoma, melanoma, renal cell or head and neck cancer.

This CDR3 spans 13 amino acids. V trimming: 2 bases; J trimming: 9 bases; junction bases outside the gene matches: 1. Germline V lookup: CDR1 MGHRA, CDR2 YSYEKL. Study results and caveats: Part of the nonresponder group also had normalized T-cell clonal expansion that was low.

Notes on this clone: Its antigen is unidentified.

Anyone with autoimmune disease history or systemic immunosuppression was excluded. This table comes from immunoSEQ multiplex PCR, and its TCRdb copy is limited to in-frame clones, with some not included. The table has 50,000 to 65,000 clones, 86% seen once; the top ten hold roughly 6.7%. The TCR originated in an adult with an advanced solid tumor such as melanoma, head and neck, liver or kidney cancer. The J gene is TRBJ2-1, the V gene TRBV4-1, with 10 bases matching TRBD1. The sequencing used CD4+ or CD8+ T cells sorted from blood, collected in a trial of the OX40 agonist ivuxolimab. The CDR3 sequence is CASSQRDRGEQFF. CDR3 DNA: TGCGCCAGCAGCCAACGGGACAGGGGTGAGCAGTTCTTC.